A selection of T cell receptor beta chains follows, all from one sample in a study of shared clonotypes between healthy human individuals. Assay used: immunoSEQ multiplex PCR; TCRdb lists only in-frame clones, some missing. The sample includes about 2 million clones, about 95% of them seen just once. The sequenced sample was naive CD8+ T cells sorted from blood. Receptor source: a man aged 18 to 30 in good health. Each CDR3 is given with its conserved first and last residue. Fields, in order: V gene, clone size, J gene, D gene, CDR3 DNA, CDR3 protein. D genes are given only for firm matches. For some rows the clone size is stated as once, few or many, or as a class when expanded; others skip it.

TRBV27	few	TRBJ1-2	TRBD1	TGTGCCAGCAGCCCCCGTGGAGGGGGCGACTATGGCTACACCTTC	CASSPRGGGDYGYTF
TRBV7-9	.	TRBJ2-5	.	TGTGCCAGCAGCTTAGTACAGATCCAAGAGACCCAGTACTTC	CASSLVQIQETQYF
TRBV7-9	.	TRBJ2-5	.	TGTGCCAGCAGCTCTGGGGGCCAAGAGACCCAGTACTTC	CASSSGGQETQYF
TRBV27	.	TRBJ2-7	TRBD1	TGTGCCAGCAGTTTAATACGCTCCGGGACAGGGTCACCTATCGAGCAGTACTTC	CASSLIRSGTGSPIEQYF
TRBV6-6	few	TRBJ2-7	.	TGTGCCAGCAGTACCCTGACAGGGACTAGCTACGAGCAGTACTTC	CASSTLTGTSYEQYF
TRBV4-1	.	TRBJ1-5	.	TGCGCCAGCAGCCAAGATGAGGAGTGGGTGCGGCAGCCCCAGCATTTT	CASSQDEEWVRQPQHF
TRBV4-1	.	TRBJ2-7	TRBD1	TGCGCCAGCAGCCAAGGGTGGTTCGGGACAGGGGTGGTGGGAGAGCAGTACTTC	CASSQGWFGTGVVGEQYF
TRBV7-9	.	TRBJ2-5	.	TGTGCCAGCAGCTTAGCAGGGTGGGTGGAAGAGACCCAGTACTTC	CASSLAGWVEETQYF
TRBV2	.	TRBJ2-3	.	TGTGCCAGCAGCCGGGGGAAGGGGGGCACAGATACGCAGTATTTT	CASSRGKGGTDTQYF
TRBV5-6	.	TRBJ1-2	.	TGTGCCAGCACCGCATTCTCAGGGGGCTACACCTTC	CASTAFSGGYTF
TRBV27	once	TRBJ2-7	.	TGTGCCAGCCAACAGGGACCCAACGAGCAGTACTTC	CASQQGPNEQYF
TRBV29-1	once	TRBJ2-2	.	TGCAGCGTTGAAGATCTATCGGGGGTCCCCGGGGAGCTGTTTTTT	CSVEDLSGVPGELFF
TRBV5-6	.	TRBJ2-7	.	TGTGCCAGCAGCTCGGGGCTTTCAACCTACGAGCAGTACTTC	CASSSGLSTYEQYF
TRBV5-6	once	TRBJ1-6	.	TGTGCCAGCAGCCCCGGCTATAATTCACCCCTCCACTTT	CASSPGYNSPLHF
TRBV27	.	TRBJ1-5	.	TGTGCCAGCAGTCAGCTTGGGCAGCCCCAGCATTTT	CASSQLGQPQHF
TRBV4-3	.	TRBJ2-7	.	TGCGCCAGCAGCCAAGACCAATTTTACGAGCAGTACTTC	CASSQDQFYEQYF
TRBV7-2	.	TRBJ1-6	.	TGTGCCAGCAGCTCTAGGAGCAGTCTCTATAATTCACCCCTCCACTTT	CASSSRSSLYNSPLHF
TRBV2	.	TRBJ2-7	TRBD1	TGTGCCAGACAGGGGAGTAACTACGAGCAGTACTTC	CARQGSNYEQYF
TRBV5-6	.	TRBJ1-1	.	TGTGCCAGCAGCTCCGAGACAGAAGCAATTGAAGCTTTCTTT	CASSSETEAIEAFF